These 17 T cell receptor beta chains came from one sample sequenced in a study of T-cell reconstitution after alpha-beta-depleted transplantation in children. The TCRbeta library incorporated unique molecular identifiers. MiXCR, run by TCRdb on the PCR reads, gives a single entry per CDR3 protein. The sample contains fewer than 450,000 distinct CDR3 sequences, 16% of which appear only once. Sequenced here: PBMCs, mostly from graft donor cells, sampled 360 days after TCRalphabeta/CD19-depleted stem cell transplant. The receptors originated from a male patient between 2 and 10 years old who had a stem cell transplant for acute lymphoblastic leukemia, so the T cells may come from the graft donor.

The chain combines TRBV2 with TRBJ2-7; weak D call: TRBD1 (6 bases). Deletions cut 3 bases from V and 3 bases from J, with 12 bases between. Germline CDR1 reads SNHLY; CDR2 reads FYNNEI. This CDR3 is 14 amino acids long. DNA of the CDR3: TGTGCCAGCAGTGATCCCAGGGGACACTACGAGCAGTACTTC. Its protein is CASSDPRGHYEQYF.

The V call is TRBV21-1, the J call TRBJ1-1. TRBV21-1 is an annotated pseudogene. The CDR3 has 17 residues. CDR3 protein: CASSKEGRLLNGRRAFF. The CDR3, as DNA: TGTGCCAGCAGCAAAGAAGGGAGACTACTGAATGGACGGCGAGCTTTCTTT.

V is TRBV29-1 and J is TRBJ2-5, with D unclear. Between the trimmed V and J ends, which lost 0 bases and 4 bases, there was a span of 3 bases. The CDR3 totals 11 residues. The germline gives CDR1 SQVTM, CDR2 ANQGSEA. The CDR3 coding sequence is TGCAGCGTTGAAGAGGGAGAGACCCAGTACTTC. As protein: CSVEEGETQYF.

The V gene is TRBV4-3, the J gene TRBJ2-1; D not resolved. Trimming stripped 0 bases from V and 4 bases from J, with 7 bases between. CDR1 and CDR2 (germline): LGHNA, YSLEER. This CDR3 is 14 amino acids long. The CDR3 protein is CASSQDAGYNEQFF. CDR3 nucleotides: TGCGCCAGCAGCCAAGATGCTGGGTACAATGAGCAGTTCTTC.

This clonotype was seen a few times. The chain links TRBV4-1 to TRBJ2-1, with 7 bases fitting TRBD1. CDR3 length: 16 residues. With 3 bases clipped from V and 10 bases from J, the junction kept 15 bases outside the gene matches. Germline-derived CDR1 and CDR2 are MGHRA and YSYEKL. The CDR3 spells CASSQGDSWLAAEQFF. DNA of the CDR3: TGCGCCAGCAGCCAGGGGGACAGTTGGTTGGCGGCGGAGCAGTTCTTC.

This clonotype has more than one count but fewer than ten. The chain combines TRBV6-1 with TRBJ2-1; D not resolved. This CDR3 comprises 15 residues. Germline V lookup: CDR1 MNHNS, CDR2 SASEGT. V was clipped by 6 bases and J by 0 bases, with 12 bases between them. The CDR3 DNA follows: TGTGCCAGCAGGCTGGGTCGGAGCTCCTACAATGAGCAGTTCTTC. As protein: CASRLGRSSYNEQFF.

This clonotype was counted only a few times. This chain links TRBV9 with TRBJ2-1; 12 positions match TRBD2. V gave up 3 bases and J gave up 8 bases; unmatched junction bases: 6. The CDR3 totals 15 residues. Germline V gives CDR1 SGDLS, CDR2 YYNGEE. As DNA, the CDR3 is TGTGCCAGCAGCGCGAGACTAGCGGGAGAACATGAGCAGTTCTTC. Encoded protein: CASSARLAGEHEQFF.

The chain links TRBV6-9 to TRBJ1-4; 9 bases agree with TRBD1. The V gene's germline CDR1 is MNHGY and CDR2 SVAAGI. This CDR3 has 16 amino acids. V shed 5 bases, J shed 2 bases, and the junction held 6 bases outside the gene matches. The CDR3 sequence: CASSITGGPTNEKLFF. Here the CDR3 DNA reads TGTGCCAGCAGTATTACAGGGGGCCCTACTAATGAAAAACTGTTTTTT.

This clonotype occurred many times. The chain uses TRBV29-1 and TRBJ2-1, with 7 positions matching TRBD2. Germline trimming cut 7 bases from V and 4 bases from J; bases unmatched to any gene: 19. The CDR3 is 17 residues long. The germline V gene encodes CDR1 SQVTM and CDR2 ANQGSEA. The DNA of the CDR3 is TGCAGCGGATCACGGGGAGGGAGGGCCTCTGGATACAATGAGCAGTTCTTC. Amino acid sequence: CSGSRGGRASGYNEQFF.

This clonotype was recorded at least ten times. The V and J genes are TRBV18 and TRBJ2-7; a possible D gene is TRBD1 (6 bases). V lost 5 bases and J lost 2, with 16 bases in between. CDR1 KGHSH and CDR2 LQKENI come from the germline V gene. This CDR3 contains 15 residues. The CDR3 DNA follows: TGTGCCAGCTCAGTAAACAGGGCCGCGCCCTACGAGCAGTACTTC. This encodes CASSVNRAAPYEQYF.

The chain links TRBV4-3 to TRBJ2-1; D ambiguous. CDR1 and CDR2 (germline): LGHNA, YSLEER. The length of the CDR3 is 17 residues. V dropped 3 bases and J dropped 3 bases, with 18 bases sitting between them. This chain's CDR3 is CASSQDTAGFYYNEQFF. Written as DNA, the CDR3 is TGCGCCAGCAGCCAGGATACCGCCGGGTTTTACTACAATGAGCAGTTCTTC.

This chain connects TRBV30 to TRBJ2-3; D is uncertain. V shed 2 bases and J shed 2 bases, with 11 bases lying between them. The germline gives CDR1 GTSNPN, CDR2 SVGIG (reference sequence). The CDR3 is 14 amino acids. The CDR3 DNA follows: TGTGCCTGGAGTTTTGCTGAAATCACAGATACGCAGTATTTT. Its protein is CAWSFAEITDTQYF.

This rearrangement joins TRBV15 to TRBJ2-1; a possible D gene is TRBD2 (5 bases). Per the germline V gene, CDR1 is LNHNV and CDR2 is YYDKDF (reference sequence). V gave up 3 bases and J gave up 9 bases, with 6 bases separating them. The CDR3 sequence is 11 residues long. CDR3 protein: CATSRGVEQFF. The CDR3 nucleotides read TGTGCCACCAGCAGGGGAGTTGAGCAGTTCTTC.

Only a few counts were recorded for this clonotype. This chain links TRBV12-3 or TRBV12-4 with TRBJ2-1; D is ambiguous. CDR3 size: 13 residues. V shed 6 bases and J shed 4 bases, with 10 bases lying between them. For the CDR3, the DNA is TGTGCCAGCAGCGAAGACGCTTACAATGAGCAGTTCTTC. Its translation is CASSEDAYNEQFF.

This clonotype was counted between two and nine times. The chain links TRBV20-1 to TRBJ2-7; D might be TRBD1 (6 bases). The CDR3 has 16 amino acids. CDR1 DFQATT and CDR2 SNEGSKA come from the germline V gene (reference sequence). Deletions cut 6 bases from V and 2 bases from J, with 23 bases between. CDR3 DNA: TGCAGTGCGGAGGTTGAGGGGGAGACACCTCCCTACGAGCAGTACTTC. This codes for CSAEVEGETPPYEQYF.

CDR3 DNA: TGTGCCAGTAGTACCCTGACAGGACCTATCAACAATGAGCAGTTCTTC. It specifies CASSTLTGPINNEQFF. This rearrangement joins TRBV19 to TRBJ2-1, with D possibly matching TRBD1 (6 bases). This CDR3 spans 16 amino acids. V was pared by 4 bases and J by 5 bases, with 18 bases between. The germline CDR1 and CDR2 sequences are LNHDA and SQIVND (reference sequence).

Many counts were recorded for this clonotype. This chain joins TRBV5-5 and TRBJ2-7; D could derive from TRBD1 or TRBD2 (6 bases each). CDR3 size: 15 residues. Trimming cost V 7 bases and J 3 bases, with 20 bases left between them. CDR1 is SGHKS and CDR2 is YYEKEE in the germline V gene (reference sequence). CDR3 in amino acids: CASSSGAEQYYEQYF. The CDR3 DNA follows: TGTGCCAGCTCCTCGGGGGCAGAACAGTACTACGAGCAGTACTTC.